The T cell receptor (beta chain) described here comes from a study of T cell responses to AZD1222 COVID-19 vaccine. The assay was immunoSEQ multiplex PCR, and TCRdb's table has in-frame clones only and misses some. The sample lists 140,000 to 150,000 clones, 92% seen once, with roughly 3% in the top ten. Looked up from germline, CDR1 is LGHNT and CDR2 is FRNRAP. Trimming removed 5 bases at V and 1 base at J, with 11 bases between. CDR3 length: 15 amino acids. Second doses that came at about 4 or about 12 weeks were put together. Sequenced here: peripheral blood, sampled 28 days after the second AZD1222 dose. The TCR comes from an adult who received the AZD1222 COVID-19 vaccine. The rearrangement links TRBV12-5 to TRBJ2-2, with D perhaps matching TRBD1 (5 bases). CDR3 amino acids: CASGQGAVNTGELFF. For the CDR3, the DNA is TGTGCTAGTGGTCAAGGGGCAGTGAACACCGGGGAGCTGTTTTTT.